This T cell receptor beta chain was retrieved from a study of CD8+ T cells in alopecia areata. Study information: Treated patients swallowed 5 to 10 mg of oral tofacitinib twice daily. Overall study results and limits: More clonal than normal scalp was lesional scalp, particularly alopecia totalis/universalis.

cDNA serving as the sequencing template came from extracted, reverse transcribed RNA. The data were produced by immunoSEQ multiplex PCR, yet TCRdb's version contains in-frame clones alone and is incomplete. The sample holds fewer than 250,000 clones; roughly 44% are singletons and the top ten take approximately 2.4%. Treatment meaning: oral pan-JAK inhibitor, 5-10 mg twice daily. Peripheral blood and lesional scalp punch biopsies came from alopecia areata patients. About this clone itself: Its antigen is not identified.

The CDR3 runs to 15 residues. The germline gives CDR1 SGHTA, CDR2 FQGNSA. V was shortened by 1 base and J by 4 bases, with 11 bases between the two germline ends. The TCR was taken from a human donor with alopecia areata. Sequenced material: CD4+ T cells sorted from blood, taken at approximately week 36, from a patient treated with tofacitinib. V gene TRBV7-2 combines with J gene TRBJ1-5; D not certain. CDR3 sequence (DNA): TGTGCCAGCAGCTTAGGGGCAGGATGGAATCAGCCCCAGCATTTT. It yields the protein CASSLGAGWNQPQHF.